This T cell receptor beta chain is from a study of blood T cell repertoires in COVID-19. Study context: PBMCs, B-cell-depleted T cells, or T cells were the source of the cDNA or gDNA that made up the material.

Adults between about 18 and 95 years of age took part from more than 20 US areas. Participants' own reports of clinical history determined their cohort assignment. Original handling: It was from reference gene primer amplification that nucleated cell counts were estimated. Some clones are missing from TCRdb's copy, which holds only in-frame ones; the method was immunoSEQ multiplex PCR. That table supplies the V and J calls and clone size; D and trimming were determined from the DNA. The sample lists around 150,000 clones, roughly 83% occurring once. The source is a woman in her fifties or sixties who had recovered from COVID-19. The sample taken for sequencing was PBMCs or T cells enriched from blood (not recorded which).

CDR3 protein: CASSWGTGGVEETQYF. In nucleotides, the CDR3 is TGCGCCAGCAGCTGGGGGACAGGGGGCGTCGAGGAGACCCAGTACTTC. The chain joins TRBV5-1 to TRBJ2-5; 12 bases match TRBD1. The CDR3 loop spans 16 amino acids. V gave up 3 bases and J gave up 5 bases; unmatched junction bases: 8. CDR1 and CDR2 from the germline V gene are SGHRS and YFSETQ.